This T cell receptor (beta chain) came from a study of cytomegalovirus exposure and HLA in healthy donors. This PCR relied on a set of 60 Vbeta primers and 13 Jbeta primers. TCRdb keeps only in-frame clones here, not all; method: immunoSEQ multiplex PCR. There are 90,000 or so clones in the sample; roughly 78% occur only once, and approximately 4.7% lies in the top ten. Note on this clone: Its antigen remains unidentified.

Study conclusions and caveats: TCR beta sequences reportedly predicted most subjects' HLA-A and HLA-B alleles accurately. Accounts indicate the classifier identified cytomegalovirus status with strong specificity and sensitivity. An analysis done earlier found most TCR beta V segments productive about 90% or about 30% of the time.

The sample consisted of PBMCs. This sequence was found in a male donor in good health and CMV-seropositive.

CDR3 residues: CASNSGATSYEQYF. The CDR3 nucleotides are TGTGCCAGCAATTCCGGCGCGACTTCCTACGAGCAGTACTTC. The V call is TRBV7-9, the J call TRBJ2-7; D is ambiguous. Trimming cost V 7 bases and J 1 base, with 14 bases left between them. Per the germline V gene, CDR1 is SEHNR and CDR2 is FQNEAQ (reference sequence). This CDR3 is 14 amino acids long. Variable domain in full (rest from reference TRBV7-9 and TRBJ2-7): DTGVSQNPRHKITKRGQNVTFRCDPISEHNRLYWYRQTLGQGPEFLTYFQNEAQLEKSRLLSDRFSAERPKGSFSTLEIQRTEQGDSAMYLCASNSGATSYEQYFGPGTRLTVT.